The clone carrying this TCR beta chain appeared a few times. No antigen is known for it. This CDR3 spans 16 amino acids. The germline V gene has CDR1 SEHNR and CDR2 FQNEAQ (reference sequence). V lost 5 bases and J lost 0, with 14 bases in between. The data originate from a study of beta chain features in type 1 diabetes. The wider study: Similarity in age, gender and cell yields was seen between patients and healthy donors. The samples had approximately 110 million sorted cells examined in all. Whole-study findings and limits: A pattern of fewer insertions and more deletions at VDJ junctions was seen in type 1 diabetes patients. The study left unresolved whether HLA type influences TCRB rearrangement.

What was sequenced were expressed TCRB transcripts, since all of the isolated RNA had been reverse transcribed. Produced via immunoSEQ multiplex PCR; TCRdb's table is partial and in-frame only. The sample contains 450,000 or so clones, 11% of which appear only once. Sequenced input: naive CD4+ T cells from blood. J is TRBJ2-1 and V is TRBV7-9; no firm D call. The source of this sequence is a woman aged 18-29 years in good health. The CDR3 DNA follows: TGTGCCAGCAGCCCGCTCCCGCCGAGCTCCTACAATGAGCAGTTCTTC. It yields the protein CASSPLPPSSYNEQFF.